This record covers a single TCR beta chain. Its antigen is still unknown. No clone much larger than this one lies a single base away; base qualities are absent. The data originate from a study of T cells in tuberculosis (dated 2018 in TCRdb). With respect to the entire study: To characterize T cells specific for the mycobacterial lipid antigen glucose monomycolate (GMM), the study used CD1B tetramers together with high-throughput TCR immunosequencing. In a South African clinical cohort, IGRA-negative adolescents, IGRA-positive adolescents with latent tuberculosis and adults with active tuberculosis were compared, with about eleven people in each group.

Overall results and qualifications from the work: Clinical samples were chosen by availability of cryopreserved specimens, and active tuberculosis cases were adults while controls were adolescents. The smaller NN-distances in active tuberculosis patients were driven in part by shorter CDR3-alpha lengths, while the difference seen for TCR-beta was not statistically significant. With the diverse GMM-specific repertoire as input, a classifier achieved around 90% accuracy (AUROC around 0.88), whereas GEM motif frequencies as input gave around 69% accuracy. Active tuberculosis TCR-alpha repertoires showed smaller mean NN-distances to GMM-specific TCRs than IGRA-negative controls, suggesting clonal expansion of these TCRs.

At study entry, a tuberculin skin test and the QuantiFERON-TB GOLD In-Tube IGRA were used to screen adolescents for latent tuberculosis infection. Immunosequencing was performed on unsorted cryopreserved PBMC, with 95,000 to 100,000 T cells per clinical donor covered on average. Eleven high schools in the Worcester region of the Western Cape, South Africa, served as enrollment sites for adolescents aged 12 to 18 years. Roughly 10 M. tuberculosis-infected adolescents and roughly ten uninfected adolescents were selected, with the two groups matched for age and sex. Adolescent PBMC were isolated from freshly drawn heparinized blood by density centrifugation and cryopreserved. The immunoSEQ multiplex PCR assay was used to generate TCR libraries, with TCR-beta and/or TCR-alpha/delta assays applied to each sample. The Illumina high-throughput platform was used to sequence the amplified TCR libraries. In the source study's methods: Clustering and dimensionality reduction were performed using pairwise TCRdist distances among GMM-specific receptors from ex vivo sorted or in vitro expanded T cells. Each clinical repertoire was scored by mean NN-distance, the average TCRdist to the nearest 10% of tetramer-positive reference sequences. GEM TCR motif frequency was computed as the fraction of unique TCRs matching known GEM sequences by V/J usage and CDR3 length. Linear discriminant analysis with leave-one-out cross-validation, implemented in scikit-learn, was used to classify active tuberculosis. Sourced from immuneACCESS, this table was stored by TCRdb with only in-frame sequences that have V and J called. A share of the clones is absent; for the studies checked, an unresolved V gene accounts for under half, and the remainder has no known explanation. V, J and clone size reflect that table, while D and trimming were determined from the DNA. In this sample the table shows 25,000 to 40,000 clones, less than 95% of which occur a single time. The ten largest clones capture 7.7% of the sample.

The sequencing sample was made of PBMCs. This TCR was sampled from a donor aged 10 to 29 with latent tuberculosis or without tuberculosis infection. Some clones in this sample may be carry-over from other donors' samples.

The DNA is TGTGCCTGGAGCCGGGGACAGGTCTATGGCTACACCTTC. Its protein product is CAWSRGQVYGYTF. Recombination linked TRBV30 to TRBJ1-2, and 8 bases in between align with TRBD1. Via the germline V gene (reference sequence), CDR1 is GTSNPN and CDR2 SVGIG. The junction shows trimming of 3 bases on V and 4 bases on J, and the gene matches do not reach 4 bases of it. Spanning cysteine to phenylalanine, the CDR3 consists of 13 amino acids. The read is trimmed to its CDR3 DNA, 39 bases read in frame from base 1.